What follows describes a single TCR beta chain. The record originates from a study of CD8 T cell repertoires and HIV-1 epitope variants. The wider study: Each of Twenty-five Gag and Nef epitope peptides stimulated a separate culture.

CDR3 length: 16 amino acids. The germline V gene has CDR1 SGHVS and CDR2 FQNEAQ. V lost 3 bases and J 0 bases, leaving 12 bases between the germline ends. This table comes from immunoSEQ multiplex PCR, and its TCRdb copy is limited to in-frame clones, with some not included. The sample consists of tens of thousands of clones, over 70% of them appearing once. This chain connects TRBV7-8 to TRBJ2-1, with a weak D call TRBD1 (6 bases). The sequence came from a male donor with HIV. The sequenced sample consisted of uncultured baseline CD8+ T cells from peripheral blood mononuclear cells (PBMCs). DNA of the CDR3: TGTGCCAGCAGCTTCTACAGGGTCGTCTCCTACAATGAGCAGTTCTTC. It is translated as CASSFYRVVSYNEQFF.